Below, 22 T cell receptor beta chains from the same sample are listed, as sequenced in a study of blood T cell repertoires in COVID-19 (dated by TCRdb to 2018 to 2021). The method behind the library was the immunoSEQ multiplex PCR assay. In TCRdb, the immuneACCESS table is reduced to in-frame sequences with V and J assigned. These tables do not hold every clone; where another copy was compared, an unresolved V gene accounts for under half, and the others remain unexplained. Across this sample there are around 100,000 clones, with just over 85% seen only once. The ten largest clones represent approximately 5% of the sample. The sample was peripheral blood. The receptor source for this set is a human donor in a cohort sampled during active COVID-19.

This chain links TRBV18 with TRBJ1-5; 10 positions agree with TRBD1. From germline, CDR1 is KGHSH and CDR2 LQKENI. The CDR3 runs 15 residues. Unmatched junction bases numbered 3, after V lost 3 bases and J lost 4 bases. CDR3: CASSPGTGENQPQHF. CDR3 sequence (DNA): TGTGCCAGCTCACCCGGGACAGGGGAGAATCAGCCCCAGCATTTT.

This chain joins TRBV5-4 and TRBJ2-3; 10 bases match TRBD2. The CDR3 loop spans 16 amino acids. From germline, CDR1 is SGHNT and CDR2 YYREEE (reference sequence). The junction had 8 bases not matched to a gene; V was cut back by 7 bases and J by 0 bases. CDR3 loop: CASRRLAGRSTDTQYF. CDR3 coding DNA: TGTGCCAGCCGACGACTAGCGGGCAGGAGCACAGATACGCAGTATTTT.

This chain uses TRBV7-2 with TRBJ2-2; D not certain. The V end lost 4 bases, the J end lost 7 bases, and 13 bases lay between the germline ends. Germline V lookup: CDR1 SGHTA, CDR2 FQGNSA. CDR3 length: 14 amino acids. CDR3 DNA: TGTGCCAGCAGCTCCACCGCTTCGGGCGGGGAGCTGTTTTTT. Translated, it gives CASSSTASGGELFF.

V usage is TRBV6-1 and J usage is TRBJ1-5; TRBD1 might be the D (6 bases). The germline V gene encodes CDR1 MNHNS and CDR2 SASEGT. The CDR3 contains 16 residues. Trimming shortened V by 2 bases and J by 0 bases, and 11 bases separated the two germline ends. The chain's CDR3 is CASSERTGHSNQPQHF. The CDR3, as DNA: TGTGCCAGCAGTGAACGTACAGGGCATAGCAATCAGCCCCAGCATTTT.

J is TRBJ2-7 and V is TRBV10-3, with TRBD2 matching 11 bases. The length of the CDR3 is 14 residues. The germline V gene encodes CDR1 ENHRY and CDR2 SYGVKD. V lost 5 bases to trimming and J lost 3 bases; unmatched junction nucleotides: 3. The CDR3: CAISPGTSGYEQYF. The CDR3 region has the DNA TGTGCCATCAGTCCCGGGACTAGCGGCTACGAGCAGTACTTC.

This rearrangement joins TRBV6-6 to TRBJ2-7; 8 bases match TRBD2. V lost 5 bases and J lost 7; bases outside the gene matches: 13. This CDR3 comprises 15 residues. The V gene's germline CDR1 is MNHNY and CDR2 SVGAGI (reference sequence). DNA for the CDR3: TGTGCCAGCAGTCCCCTCTGGGGGGGCGGGGGGGAGCAGTACTTC. As protein: CASSPLWGGGGEQYF.

A single count supports this clone. The chain has TRBV27 and TRBJ1-2; the match to TRBD1 covers 8 bases. Germline V gene lookup returns CDR1 MNHEY and CDR2 SMNVEV (reference sequence). The CDR3 totals 13 residues. Trimming removed 8 bases from V and 7 bases from J; junction bases left unmatched: 9. CDR3 sequence (DNA): TGTGCCAGCTCCGGGACAGGACAAGGTGGCTACACCTTC. Translated, it gives CASSGTGQGGYTF.

V is TRBV28 and J is TRBJ2-1, with D perhaps TRBD1 (6 bases). The CDR3 is 14 residues long. Germline loops: CDR1 MDHEN, CDR2 SYDVKM. The V and J ends lost 6 bases and 10 bases respectively, with 19 bases between them. The CDR3 loop is CASSRGPLRGEQFF. The CDR3 DNA is TGTGCCAGCAGCAGGGGACCCCTTCGAGGGGAGCAGTTCTTC.

The rearrangement joins TRBV6-5 to TRBJ2-2, with D uncertain. The CDR3 contains 13 residues. Trimming cost V 7 bases and J 2 bases, with 8 bases left between them. Per germline, CDR1 MNHEY and CDR2 SVGAGI. CDR3 DNA sequence: TGTGCCAGCACCAGAGGAAACACCGGGGAGCTGTTTTTT. As protein: CASTRGNTGELFF.

The chain has TRBV28 and TRBJ1-5; no firm D call. CDR1 and CDR2 (germline): MDHEN, SYDVKM. V lost 7 bases to trimming and J lost 1 base, with 17 bases between them. The length of the CDR3 is 16 residues. The CDR3 region is CASTPPARSSNQPQHF. In nucleotides, the CDR3 is TGTGCCAGCACCCCACCGGCCAGGTCCAGCAATCAGCCCCAGCATTTT.

The rearrangement joins TRBV1 to TRBJ2-7; no DNA check was done on the table's D call, TRBD1. TRBV1 is deemed a pseudogene. The CDR3 totals 13 residues. CDR3 in DNA: TGCACCAGCAGCCAATTGGGGCATGGGGAGCAGTACTTC. Translation: CTSSQLGHGEQYF.

The gene calls are TRBV4-1 and TRBJ2-7; 12 bases agree with TRBD1. The CDR3 loop spans 15 amino acids. In germline, CDR1 is MGHRA, CDR2 YSYEKL. J gave up 5 bases and V 8 bases, and 10 bases lay outside the gene matches. CDR3 nucleotide sequence: TGCGCCAGCTCCCGGGGGACAGGGGGCTGGGACGAGCAGTACTTC. This translates into CASSRGTGGWDEQYF.

J is TRBJ2-2 and V is TRBV10-3; 11 bases are shared with TRBD2. Per germline, CDR1 ENHRY and CDR2 SYGVKD. CDR3 size: 17 residues. V lost 2 bases, J lost 3 bases, and 5 bases stayed unmatched. In DNA form, the CDR3 reads TGTGCCATCAGTGAGCGACTAGCGGGAAAGGACACCGGGGAGCTGTTTTTT. Its translation: CAISERLAGKDTGELFF.

J is TRBJ2-7 and V is TRBV11-3, with no clear D. The CDR3 is 15 amino acids. CDR1 is SGHNT and CDR2 is YENEEA in the germline V gene. V lost 0 bases and J 5 bases, leaving 14 bases between the germline ends. CDR3 bases: TGTGCCAGCAGCTTAGATGGTGGCAGGCGCGACGAGCAGTACTTC. Translating it yields CASSLDGGRRDEQYF.

V usage is TRBV6-5 and J usage is TRBJ1-1, with 8 bases matching TRBD1. CDR1 MNHEY and CDR2 SVGAGI come from the germline V gene. Trimming removed 7 bases from V and 1 base from J; junction bases left unmatched: 8. CDR3 length: 15 residues. CDR3 bases: TGTGCCAGCACTCCGGGCGGACAGGGGAACACTGAAGCTTTCTTT. Translated: CASTPGGQGNTEAFF.

The V and J genes are TRBV28 and TRBJ1-5; D unclear. Looked up from germline, CDR1 is MDHEN and CDR2 is SYDVKM. Trimming took off 5 bases at V and 4 bases at J, with 6 bases between the two ends. CDR3 length: 12 residues. The CDR3 region is CASSVLNQPQHF. The CDR3 nucleotides read TGTGCCAGCAGTGTCCTAAATCAGCCCCAGCATTTT.

This chain uses TRBV28 with TRBJ2-5; perhaps TRBD1 as D (6 bases). The germline V gene encodes CDR1 MDHEN and CDR2 SYDVKM. The CDR3 has 16 residues. Trimming shortened V by 5 bases and J by 5 bases, and 21 bases separated the two germline ends. This chain's CDR3 is CASSVRQGLRAETQYF. The CDR3 DNA reads as TGTGCCAGCAGTGTCCGGCAGGGGCTTCGGGCCGAGACCCAGTACTTC.

V gene TRBV15 combines with J gene TRBJ1-2, with D possibly being TRBD1 (6 bases). Germline assignment: CDR1 LNHNV and CDR2 YYDKDF (reference sequence). V was shortened by 0 bases and J by 4 bases, with 18 bases between the two germline ends. The CDR3 length is 17 residues. The CDR3 loop is CATSRDKNVEGVYGYTF. The CDR3 nucleotides read TGTGCCACCAGCAGAGATAAAAATGTTGAGGGGGTCTATGGCTACACCTTC. The complete variable domain, with remaining parts taken from reference TRBV15 and TRBJ1-2, reads DAMVIQNPRYQVTQFGKPVTLSCSQTLNHNVMYWYQQKSSQAPKLLFHYYDKDFNNEADTPDNFQSRRPNTSFCFLDIRSPGLGDTAMYLCATSRDKNVEGVYGYTFGSGTRLTVV.

The J gene is TRBJ2-7, the V gene TRBV18; TRBD2 aligns across 11 bases. CDR1 is KGHSH, CDR2 LQKENI, per germline. This CDR3 has 16 residues. V dropped 2 bases and J dropped 3; count of bases not matched to a gene: 6. The CDR3 region has the DNA TGTGCCAGCTCACCAAGCGGGACTAGCGGATACTACGAGCAGTACTTC. Its protein product is CASSPSGTSGYYEQYF.

The V and J genes are TRBV10-3 and TRBJ2-2; unclear D gene. Between the trimmed V and J ends, which lost 3 bases and 5 bases, there was a span of 19 bases. Germline V gives CDR1 ENHRY, CDR2 SYGVKD. The CDR3 sequence is 17 residues long. CDR3 region: CAISESATIDGTGELFF. The CDR3 region has the DNA TGTGCCATCAGTGAATCGGCTACGATTGACGGGACCGGGGAGCTGTTTTTT.

CDR3 nucleotide sequence: TGTGCCAGCAACCCGGATAGCGGGAGGTTGACCTACGAGCAGTACTTC. Its translation: CASNPDSGRLTYEQYF. V is TRBV2 and J is TRBJ2-7; 10 bases are a match to TRBD2. Per the germline V gene, CDR1 is SNHLY and CDR2 is FYNNEI. The CDR3 extends over 16 amino acids. V shed 7 bases and J 2 bases; nucleotides not matched to a gene: 11.

The chain recombines TRBV28 with TRBJ1-5, with TRBD1 matching over 8 bases. This CDR3 has 15 residues. J lost 2 bases, V lost 5 bases, and 5 bases had no gene match. Germline V lookup: CDR1 MDHEN, CDR2 SYDVKM. The CDR3 protein is CASSRQGLGNQPQHF. The DNA of the CDR3 is TGTGCCAGCAGTCGACAGGGGTTGGGCAATCAGCCCCAGCATTTT.